Here is one T cell receptor beta chain with its context. Antigen unknown. This specimen comes from a study of regulatory T cells in long-lasting Graves disease. Study-wide background: Graves' patients diagnosed newly had used antithyroid drugs under 3 months.

To make TCR beta libraries, researchers used iRepertoire HTBI primers and Arm-PCR of CDR3 regions. TCRdb itself ran the multiplex PCR reads through MiXCR, one entry per CDR3 protein. The table includes 420,000 or so distinct CDR3 sequences, about 17% detected once. The CDR3 has 13 amino acids. In germline, CDR1 is LGHNA, CDR2 YSLEER. Trimming left V 1 base short and J 9 bases short, with 10 bases between. Sample time point: newly diagnosed GD, antithyroid drugs for less than 3 months. Generation of the TCR library employed RNA extracted from PBMCs. The patients were drawn from one endocrinology department in Xi'an, China. Findings and limits, study-wide: Persistent Graves' patients possessed reduced TCR diversity relative to recently diagnosed ones. Not thyroid tissue but only peripheral blood was studied.

This sample also appeared in a second study, on T cells in Graves' hyperthyroidism and ophthalmopathy.

The origin of this receptor is a woman under 30 with Graves disease. The chain couples TRBV4-3 to TRBJ2-1, with D unclear. The sequencing used peripheral blood mononuclear cells (PBMCs), collected at new diagnosis, from a patient treated with antithyroid drugs. This CDR3 reads CASSQGSVGEQFF. The CDR3 nucleotides are TGCGCCAGCAGCCAAGGGAGCGTGGGTGAGCAGTTCTTC.